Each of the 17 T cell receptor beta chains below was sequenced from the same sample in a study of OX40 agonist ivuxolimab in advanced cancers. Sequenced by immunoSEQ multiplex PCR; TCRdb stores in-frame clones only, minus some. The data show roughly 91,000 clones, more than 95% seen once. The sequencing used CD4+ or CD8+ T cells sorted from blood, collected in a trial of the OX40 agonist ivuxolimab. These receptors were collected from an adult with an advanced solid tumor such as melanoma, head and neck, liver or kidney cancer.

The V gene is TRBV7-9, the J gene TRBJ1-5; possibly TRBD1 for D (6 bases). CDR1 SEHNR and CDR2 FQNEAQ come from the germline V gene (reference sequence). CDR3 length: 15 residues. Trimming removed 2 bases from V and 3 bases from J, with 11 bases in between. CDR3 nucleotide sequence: TGTGCCAGCAGCTTATCCCAGGGGCCCAATCAGCCCCAGCATTTT. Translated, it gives CASSLSQGPNQPQHF.

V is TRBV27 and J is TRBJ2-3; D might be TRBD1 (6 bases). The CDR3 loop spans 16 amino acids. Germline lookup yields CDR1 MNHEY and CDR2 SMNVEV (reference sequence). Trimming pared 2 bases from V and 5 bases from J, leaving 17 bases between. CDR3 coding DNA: TGTGCCAGCAGTTTACGGATGGGACATACCAAAGATACGCAGTATTTT. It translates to CASSLRMGHTKDTQYF.

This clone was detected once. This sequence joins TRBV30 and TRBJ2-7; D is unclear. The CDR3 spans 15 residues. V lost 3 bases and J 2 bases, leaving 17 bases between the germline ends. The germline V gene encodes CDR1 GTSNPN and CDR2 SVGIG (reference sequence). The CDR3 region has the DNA TGTGCCTGGAGCGACTCGGACCGCTCCCCCTACGAGCAGTACTTC. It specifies CAWSDSDRSPYEQYF. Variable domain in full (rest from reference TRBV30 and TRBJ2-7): SQTIHQWPATLVQPVGSPLSLECTVEGTSNPNLYWYRQAAGRGLQLLFYSVGIGQISSEVPQNLSASRPQDRQFILSSKKLLLSDSGFYLCAWSDSDRSPYEQYFGPGTRLTVT.

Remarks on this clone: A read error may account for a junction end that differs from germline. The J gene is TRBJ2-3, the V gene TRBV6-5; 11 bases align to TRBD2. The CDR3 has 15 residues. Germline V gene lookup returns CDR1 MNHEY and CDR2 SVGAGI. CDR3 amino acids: CASSQLAGEGDTRYF. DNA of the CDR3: TGTGCCAGCAGCCAACTAGCGGGAGAGGGGGATACGCGGTATTTT.

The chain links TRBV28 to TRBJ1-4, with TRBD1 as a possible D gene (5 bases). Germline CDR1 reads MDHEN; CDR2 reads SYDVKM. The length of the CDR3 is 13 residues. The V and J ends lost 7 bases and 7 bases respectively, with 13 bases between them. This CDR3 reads CASIGVGVEKLFF. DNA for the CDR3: TGTGCCAGCATTGGGGTAGGGGTTGAAAAACTGTTTTTT.

Here the CDR3 DNA reads TGTGCCAGCAGTTCCCTTGGGAGCCGAAACACCGGGGAGCTGTTTTTT. Its protein is CASSSLGSRNTGELFF. The rearrangement joins TRBV7-3 to TRBJ2-2; a weak D match, TRBD2 (5 bases). Germline lookup yields CDR1 SGHTA and CDR2 FQGTGA. CDR3 length: 16 amino acids. The germline V and J ends were trimmed by 6 bases and 2 bases, with 16 bases remaining between them.

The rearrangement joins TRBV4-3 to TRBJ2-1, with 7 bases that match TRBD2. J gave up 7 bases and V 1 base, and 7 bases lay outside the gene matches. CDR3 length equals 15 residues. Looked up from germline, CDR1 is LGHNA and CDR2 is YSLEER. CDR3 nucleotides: TGCGCCAGCAGCCAAGTGGCACTAGCGTCAAATGAGCAGTTCTTC. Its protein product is CASSQVALASNEQFF.

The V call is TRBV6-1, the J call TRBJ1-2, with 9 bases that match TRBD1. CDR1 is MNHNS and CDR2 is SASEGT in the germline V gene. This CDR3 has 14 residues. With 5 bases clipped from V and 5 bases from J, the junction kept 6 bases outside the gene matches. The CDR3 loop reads CASSSWDREYGYTF. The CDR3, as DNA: TGTGCCAGCAGTTCATGGGACAGGGAATATGGCTACACCTTC.

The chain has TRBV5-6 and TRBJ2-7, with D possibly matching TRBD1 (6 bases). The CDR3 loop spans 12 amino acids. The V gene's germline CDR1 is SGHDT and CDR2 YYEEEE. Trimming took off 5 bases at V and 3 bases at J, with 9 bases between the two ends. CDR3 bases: TGTGCCAGCAGTCCACAGGGCTACGAGCAGTACTTC. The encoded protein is CASSPQGYEQYF.

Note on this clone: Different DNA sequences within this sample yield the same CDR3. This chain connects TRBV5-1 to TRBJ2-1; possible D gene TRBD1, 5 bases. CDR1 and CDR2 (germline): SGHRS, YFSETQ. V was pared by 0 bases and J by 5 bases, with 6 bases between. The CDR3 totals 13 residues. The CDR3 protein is CASSLEGDNEQFF. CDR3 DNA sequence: TGCGCCAGCAGCTTGGAAGGGGACAATGAGCAGTTCTTC.

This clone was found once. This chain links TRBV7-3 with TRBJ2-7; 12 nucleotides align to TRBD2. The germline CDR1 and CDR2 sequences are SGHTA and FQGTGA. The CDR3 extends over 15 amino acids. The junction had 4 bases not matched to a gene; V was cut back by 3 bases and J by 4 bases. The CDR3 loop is CASSFLAGGRYEQYF. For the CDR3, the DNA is TGTGCCAGCAGCTTCCTAGCGGGGGGGCGGTACGAGCAGTACTTC.

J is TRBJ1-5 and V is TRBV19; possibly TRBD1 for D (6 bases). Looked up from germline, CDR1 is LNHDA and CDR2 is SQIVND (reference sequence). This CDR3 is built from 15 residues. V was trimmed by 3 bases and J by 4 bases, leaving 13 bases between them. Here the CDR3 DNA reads TGTGCCAGTAGTATTGCAGGGGTAAGGAATCAGCCCCAGCATTTT. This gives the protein CASSIAGVRNQPQHF.

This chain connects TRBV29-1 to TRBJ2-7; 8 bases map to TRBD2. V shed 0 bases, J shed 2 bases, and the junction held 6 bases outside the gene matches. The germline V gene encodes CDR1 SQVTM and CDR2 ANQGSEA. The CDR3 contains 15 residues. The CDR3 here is CSVEDPSGGAYEQYF. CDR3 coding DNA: TGCAGCGTTGAAGACCCCAGCGGGGGTGCCTACGAGCAGTACTTC.

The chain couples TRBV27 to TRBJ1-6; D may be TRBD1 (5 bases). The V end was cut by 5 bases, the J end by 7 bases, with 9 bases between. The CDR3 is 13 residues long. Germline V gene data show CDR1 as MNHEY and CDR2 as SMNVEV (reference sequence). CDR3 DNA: TGTGCCAGCAGTCGGGGACCGAATTCACCCCTCCACTTT. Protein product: CASSRGPNSPLHF.

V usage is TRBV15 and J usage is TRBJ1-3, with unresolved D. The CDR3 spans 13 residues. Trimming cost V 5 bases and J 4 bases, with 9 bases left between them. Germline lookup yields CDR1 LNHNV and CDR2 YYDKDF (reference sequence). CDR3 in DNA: TGTGCCACCAGCTCAAGCCAGGGAAACACCATATATTTT. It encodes CATSSSQGNTIYF.

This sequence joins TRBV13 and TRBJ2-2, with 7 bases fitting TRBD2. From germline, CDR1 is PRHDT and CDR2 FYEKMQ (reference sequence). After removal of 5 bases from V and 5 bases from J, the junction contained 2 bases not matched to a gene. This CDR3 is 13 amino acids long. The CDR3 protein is CASSLGGTGELFF. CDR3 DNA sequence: TGTGCCAGCAGCCTGGGGGGGACCGGGGAGCTGTTTTTT.

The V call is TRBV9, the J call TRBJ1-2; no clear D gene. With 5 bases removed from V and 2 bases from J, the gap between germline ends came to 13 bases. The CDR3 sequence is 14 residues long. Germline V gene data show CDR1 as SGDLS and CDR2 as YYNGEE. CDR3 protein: CASSTDGSNYGYTF. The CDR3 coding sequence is TGTGCCAGCAGTACAGACGGATCCAACTATGGCTACACCTTC.